The TCR beta chain under discussion was sequenced for a study of blood T cell repertoires in COVID-19 (dated by TCRdb to about 2020). About the study as a whole: Recovered participants in ImmuneRACE Cohort 3 were defined by two consecutive negative NP/OP PCR tests, clearance by a healthcare professional, or resolution of symptoms. Samples from collaborators originated in the United States, Italy and Spain and spanned both the acute and convalescent phases of COVID-19. The prospective study material was composed of cDNA or gDNA derived from T cells, B-cell-depleted T cells, or PBMCs. Deeply sampled blood TCRbeta repertoires from subjects exposed to, actively infected with, or recovered from COVID-19 were included in the dataset. A freely available public database, intended as a resource for researchers studying the immune response to SARS-CoV-2, is where the repertoires were released. Samples were obtained from the ongoing ImmuneRACE study (first 160 participants) and from about 1,300 subjects provided by 6 global collaborators. Nearly every sample came with metadata listing a de-identified subject ID, COVID-19 status, age in years and sex. Where available, HLA class I and class II types were obtained from metadata supplied by the sample provider rather than from assay-based typing. General study outcomes and caveats: How much clinical and demographic metadata was included differed by source and by participant, and the metadata was provided uncurated.

Comments on this clone: This clone's antigen is unknown. Base quality data are lacking; no much larger clone is found one base away.

The immunoSEQ Assay, a bias-controlled multiplex PCR, was used to amplify TCRbeta CDR3 regions from genomic DNA. In the authors' own workflow: The number of nucleated cells in each sample was estimated by amplification of reference gene primers within the assay. To quantify the absolute abundance of each unique TCRbeta CDR3 rearrangement, sequence reads were collapsed and filtered. Productive Simpson clonality was computed per sample as the square root of Simpson's diversity index over productive rearrangements. As stored in TCRdb, this immuneACCESS dataset retains in-frame rearrangements with V and J assigned. A fraction of the clones does not appear; measured against another copy, unresolved V genes explain less than half of the discrepancy, and the remainder lacks a known reason. V and J calls and clone size come straight from that table; D and trimming were deduced from the DNA. Counted in this sample were fewer than 200,000 clones; 65% to 80% of them appeared once. Around a fifth of the sample goes to the ten largest clones.

Enrolling through a virtual design, the prospective study's participants ranged in age from roughly 18 to 89 years and lived across roughly 23 United States geographic areas. In the prospective study, participants were assigned to cohorts based on the clinical history participants reported in a screening survey and a study questionnaire. Each participant in the prospective study had whole blood, serum and a nasopharyngeal or oropharyngeal swab collected by mobile phlebotomists. Over a roughly 2-month period, participants in the prospective study had the option of providing additional blood draws and questionnaires. Before DNA extraction, prospective study blood samples were shipped either frozen or at room temperature. Sample: PBMCs or T cells enriched from blood (not recorded which). The sequence came from a woman aged 70-85 years in a cohort exposed to, infected with or recovered from COVID-19 (not recorded which).

In nucleotides, the sequence is TGTGCCAGCAGTTACTCACAGGGGGCTTTCGCTGAAGCTTTCTTT. Translated, this gives CASSYSQGAFAEAFF. The rearranged segments are TRBV6-5 and TRBJ1-1, with 9 bases aligning to TRBD1. From cysteine to phenylalanine, the CDR3 is 15 amino acids long. Of all the DNA, just the CDR3 is kept, 45 bases in frame from base 1. The germline V gene supplies CDR1 MNHEY and CDR2 SVGAGI. V ends up 0 bases short and J 6 bases short, with an unmatched junction base count of 5.